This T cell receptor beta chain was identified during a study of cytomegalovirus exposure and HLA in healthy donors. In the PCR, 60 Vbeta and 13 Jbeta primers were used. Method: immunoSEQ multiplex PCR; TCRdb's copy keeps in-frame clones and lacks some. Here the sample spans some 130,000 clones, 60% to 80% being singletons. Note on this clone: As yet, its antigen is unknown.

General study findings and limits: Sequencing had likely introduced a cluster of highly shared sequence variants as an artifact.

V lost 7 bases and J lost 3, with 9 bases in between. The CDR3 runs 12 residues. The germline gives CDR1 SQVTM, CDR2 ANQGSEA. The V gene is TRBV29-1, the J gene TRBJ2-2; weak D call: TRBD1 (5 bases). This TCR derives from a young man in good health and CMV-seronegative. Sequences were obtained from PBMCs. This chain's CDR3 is CSGGHYTGELFF. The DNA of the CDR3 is TGCAGCGGTGGACATTACACCGGGGAGCTGTTTTTT.